This T cell receptor (beta chain) was captured by sequencing in a study of shared clonotypes between healthy human individuals. Unsorted PBMC DNA sequencing spanned ten immunoSEQ deep assay plates. Measured with immunoSEQ multiplex PCR; TCRdb has only the in-frame clones, and not every one. The sample yields 550,000 to 600,000 clones, around 80% seen once. Regarding this clone: Antigen: not known. With a far larger clone one base away, a read error is the likely cause.

Points from the study as a whole: Read depth was anticipated to influence clonotype sharing among donors. Sampling involved blood alone; tissue repertoires likely differ.

The CDR3 runs to 19 residues. The V end lost 2 bases, the J end lost 0 bases, and 19 bases lay between the germline ends. The germline CDR1 and CDR2 sequences are SEHNR and FQNEAQ (reference sequence). The chain has TRBV7-9 and TRBJ2-2; D not resolved. The sample comprised PBMCs. The origin of this receptor is a woman between 40 and 50 years old in good health. Some clones in this sample may be carry-over from other donors' samples. CDR3 coding DNA: TGTGCCAGCAGCTTACTTGAGCTTCCCATAACCGCGAACACCGGGGAGCTGTTTTTT. Its protein is CASSLLELPITANTGELFF.